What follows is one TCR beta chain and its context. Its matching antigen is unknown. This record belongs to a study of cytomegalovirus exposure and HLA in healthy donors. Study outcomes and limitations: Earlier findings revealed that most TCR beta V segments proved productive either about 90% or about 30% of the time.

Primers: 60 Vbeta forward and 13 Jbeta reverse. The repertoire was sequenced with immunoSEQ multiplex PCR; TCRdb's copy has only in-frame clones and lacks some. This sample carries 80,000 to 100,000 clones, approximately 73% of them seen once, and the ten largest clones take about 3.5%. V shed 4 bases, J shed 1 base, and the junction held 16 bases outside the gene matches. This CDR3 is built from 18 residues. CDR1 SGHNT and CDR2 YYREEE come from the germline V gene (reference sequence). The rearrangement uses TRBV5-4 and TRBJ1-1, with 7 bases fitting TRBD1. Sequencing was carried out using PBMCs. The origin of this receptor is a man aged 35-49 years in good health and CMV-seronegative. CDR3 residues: CASSTLAARGRPNTEAFF. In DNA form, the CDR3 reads TGTGCCAGCAGCACCCTTGCGGCTAGGGGGCGGCCGAACACTGAAGCTTTCTTT.